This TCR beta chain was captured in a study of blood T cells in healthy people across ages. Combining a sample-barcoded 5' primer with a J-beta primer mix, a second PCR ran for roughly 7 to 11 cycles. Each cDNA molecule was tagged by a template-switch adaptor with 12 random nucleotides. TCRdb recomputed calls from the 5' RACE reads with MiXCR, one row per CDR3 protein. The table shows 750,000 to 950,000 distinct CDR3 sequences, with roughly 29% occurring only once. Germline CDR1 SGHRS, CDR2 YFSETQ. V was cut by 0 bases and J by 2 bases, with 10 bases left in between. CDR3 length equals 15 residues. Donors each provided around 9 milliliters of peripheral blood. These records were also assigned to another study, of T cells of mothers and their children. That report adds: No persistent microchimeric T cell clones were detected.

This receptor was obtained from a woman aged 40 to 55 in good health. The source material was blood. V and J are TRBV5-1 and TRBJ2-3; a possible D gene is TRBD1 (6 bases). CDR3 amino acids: CASSLVGAPTDTQYF. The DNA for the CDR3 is TGCGCCAGCAGCTTGGTGGGGGCCCCCACAGATACGCAGTATTTT.